This T cell receptor beta chain comes out of a study of blood T cell repertoires in COVID-19. Study information: From T cells, B-cell-depleted T cells, or PBMCs came the material, which was cDNA or gDNA.

The table came from immunoSEQ multiplex PCR; TCRdb's copy has only in-frame clones and leaves some out. The table records about 54,000 clones, 75% to 95% of them present only once. Germline V CDR1 and CDR2: SGHNT, YYREEE (reference sequence). Trimming shortened V by 2 bases and J by 7 bases, and 9 bases separated the two germline ends. CDR3 size: 13 residues. Sequencing was done on a sample of peripheral blood. V and J are TRBV5-4 and TRBJ2-2; no firm D call. This TCR derives from a woman aged 35 to 49 with active COVID-19. This CDR3 reads CASSFMSSGELFF. The CDR3 region has the DNA TGTGCCAGCAGCTTCATGTCGAGCGGGGAGCTGTTTTTT.